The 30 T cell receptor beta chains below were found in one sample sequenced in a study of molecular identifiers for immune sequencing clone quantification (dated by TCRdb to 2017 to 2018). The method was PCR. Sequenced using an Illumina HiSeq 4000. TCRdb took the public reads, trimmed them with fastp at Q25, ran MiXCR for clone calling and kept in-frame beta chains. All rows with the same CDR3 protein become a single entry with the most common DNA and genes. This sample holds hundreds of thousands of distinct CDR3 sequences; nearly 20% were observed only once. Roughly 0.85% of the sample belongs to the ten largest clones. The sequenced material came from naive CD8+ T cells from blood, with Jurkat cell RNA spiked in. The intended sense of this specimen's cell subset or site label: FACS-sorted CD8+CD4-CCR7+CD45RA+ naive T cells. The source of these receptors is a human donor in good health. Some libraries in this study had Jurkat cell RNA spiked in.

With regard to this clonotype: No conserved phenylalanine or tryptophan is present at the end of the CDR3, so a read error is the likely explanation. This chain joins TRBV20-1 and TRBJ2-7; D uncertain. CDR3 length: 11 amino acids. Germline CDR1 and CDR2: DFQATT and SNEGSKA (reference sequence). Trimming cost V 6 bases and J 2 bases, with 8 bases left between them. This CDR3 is CSAPHPYEQYL. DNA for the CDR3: TGCAGTGCCCCCCATCCCTACGAGCAGTACCTC.

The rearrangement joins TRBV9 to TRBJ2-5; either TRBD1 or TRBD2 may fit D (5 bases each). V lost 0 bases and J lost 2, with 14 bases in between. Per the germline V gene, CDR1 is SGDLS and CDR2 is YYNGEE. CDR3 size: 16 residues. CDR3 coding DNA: TGTGCCAGCAGCGTAGGGGGACCAGGTCCACAAGAGACCCAGTACTTC. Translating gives CASSVGGPGPQETQYF.

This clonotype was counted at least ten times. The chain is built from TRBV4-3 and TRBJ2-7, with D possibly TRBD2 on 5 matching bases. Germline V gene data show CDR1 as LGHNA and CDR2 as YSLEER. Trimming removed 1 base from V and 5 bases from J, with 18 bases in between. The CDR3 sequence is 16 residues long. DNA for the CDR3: TGCGCCAGCAGCCAAGGTTACAGTCTCACCGGGGACGAGCAGTACTTC. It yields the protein CASSQGYSLTGDEQYF.

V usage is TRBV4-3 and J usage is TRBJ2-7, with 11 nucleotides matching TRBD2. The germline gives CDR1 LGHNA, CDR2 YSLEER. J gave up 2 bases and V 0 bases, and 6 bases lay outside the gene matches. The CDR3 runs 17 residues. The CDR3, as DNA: TGCGCCAGCAGCCAAGATTACGGGACTAGCGGACCCTACGAGCAGTACTTC. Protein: CASSQDYGTSGPYEQYF.

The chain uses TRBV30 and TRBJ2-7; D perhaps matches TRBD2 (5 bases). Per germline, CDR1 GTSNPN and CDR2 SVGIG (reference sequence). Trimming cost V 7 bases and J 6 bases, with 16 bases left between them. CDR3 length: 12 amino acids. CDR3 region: CAYLRPGIEQYF. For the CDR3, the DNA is TGTGCCTATCTAAGGCCGGGAATCGAGCAGTACTTC.

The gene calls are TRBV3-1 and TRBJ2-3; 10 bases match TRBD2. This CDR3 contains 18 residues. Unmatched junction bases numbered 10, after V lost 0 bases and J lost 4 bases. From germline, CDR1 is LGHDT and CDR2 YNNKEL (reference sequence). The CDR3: CASSQEWASGGAPDTQYF. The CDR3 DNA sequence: TGTGCCAGCAGCCAAGAATGGGCAAGCGGGGGGGCCCCAGATACGCAGTATTTT.

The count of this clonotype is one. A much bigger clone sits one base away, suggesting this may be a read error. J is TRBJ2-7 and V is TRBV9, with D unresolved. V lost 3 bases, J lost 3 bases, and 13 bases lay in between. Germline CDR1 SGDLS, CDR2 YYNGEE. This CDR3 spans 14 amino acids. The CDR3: CASSGEGPGYEQYF. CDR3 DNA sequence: TGTGCCAGCAGCGGAGAAGGGCCGGGCTACGAGCAGTACTTC.

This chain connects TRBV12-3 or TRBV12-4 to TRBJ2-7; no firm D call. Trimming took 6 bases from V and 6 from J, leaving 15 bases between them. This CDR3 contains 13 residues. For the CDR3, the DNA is TGTGCCAGCAGCTCCGCGGTCGCCTGCGAGCAGTACTTC. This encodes CASSSAVACEQYF.

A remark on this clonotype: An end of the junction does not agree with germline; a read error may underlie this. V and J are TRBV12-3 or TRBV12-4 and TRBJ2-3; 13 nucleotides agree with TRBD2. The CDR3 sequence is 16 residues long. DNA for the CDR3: TGTGCCAGCAGCTACGCACTAGCGGGGGGGCTAAATACGCAGTACTTT. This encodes CASSYALAGGLNTQYF.

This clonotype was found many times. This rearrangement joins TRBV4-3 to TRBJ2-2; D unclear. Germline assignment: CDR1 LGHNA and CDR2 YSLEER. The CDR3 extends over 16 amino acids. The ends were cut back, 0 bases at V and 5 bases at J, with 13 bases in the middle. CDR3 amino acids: CASSQDNLAATGELFF. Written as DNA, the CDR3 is TGCGCCAGCAGCCAAGATAATCTTGCGGCAACCGGGGAGCTGTTTTTT.

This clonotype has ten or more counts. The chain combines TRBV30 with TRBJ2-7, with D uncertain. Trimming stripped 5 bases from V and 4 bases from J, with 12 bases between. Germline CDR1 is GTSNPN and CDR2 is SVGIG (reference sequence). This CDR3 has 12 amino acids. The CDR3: CAWSVVGYEQYF. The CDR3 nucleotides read TGTGCCTGGTCAGTGGTCGGGTACGAGCAGTACTTC.

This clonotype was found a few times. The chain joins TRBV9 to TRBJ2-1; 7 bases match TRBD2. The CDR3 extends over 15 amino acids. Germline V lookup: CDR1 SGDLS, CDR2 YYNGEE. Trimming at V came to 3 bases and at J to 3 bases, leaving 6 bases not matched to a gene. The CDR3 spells CASSALADVYNEQFF. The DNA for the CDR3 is TGTGCCAGCAGCGCCCTAGCGGACGTCTACAATGAGCAGTTCTTC.

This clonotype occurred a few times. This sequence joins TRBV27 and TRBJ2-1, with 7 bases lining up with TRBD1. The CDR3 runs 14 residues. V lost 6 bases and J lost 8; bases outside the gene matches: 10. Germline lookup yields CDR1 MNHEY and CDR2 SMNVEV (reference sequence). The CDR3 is CASRNEQGQDEQFF. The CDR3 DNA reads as TGTGCCAGCAGAAACGAACAGGGGCAGGATGAGCAGTTCTTC.

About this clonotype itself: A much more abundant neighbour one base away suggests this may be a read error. The CDR3 DNA sequence: TGTGTCTGGAGTGTAACCCATCAAGAGACCCAGTACTTC. Translation: CVWSVTHQETQYF. This sequence joins TRBV30 and TRBJ2-5; D is ambiguous. Germline V gene sequence: CDR1 GTSNPN, CDR2 SVGIG (reference sequence). CDR3 length: 13 residues. Full variable domain (outside the CDR3, taken from reference TRBV30 and TRBJ2-5): SQTIHQWPATLVQPVGSPLSLECTVEGTSNPNLYWYRQAAGRGLQLLFYSVGIGQISSEVPQNLSASRPQDRQFILSSKKLLLSDSGFYLCVWSVTHQETQYFGPGTRLLVL.

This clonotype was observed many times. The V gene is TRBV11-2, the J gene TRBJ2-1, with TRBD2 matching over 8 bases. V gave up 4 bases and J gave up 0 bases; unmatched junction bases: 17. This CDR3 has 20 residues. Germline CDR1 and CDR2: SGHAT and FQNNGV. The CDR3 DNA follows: TGTGCCAGCAGCTCCCTCCCGGGACTAGATGCGTCCGGCTCCTACAATGAGCAGTTCTTC. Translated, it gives CASSSLPGLDASGSYNEQFF.

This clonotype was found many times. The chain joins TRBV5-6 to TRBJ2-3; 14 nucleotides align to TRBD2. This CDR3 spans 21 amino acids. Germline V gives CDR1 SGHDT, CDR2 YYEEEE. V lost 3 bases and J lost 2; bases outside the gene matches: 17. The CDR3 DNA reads TGTGCCAGCAGCTCATACTCCGGACTAGCGGGGGGTCACCCTTTCACAGATACGCAGTATTTT. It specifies CASSSYSGLAGGHPFTDTQYF.

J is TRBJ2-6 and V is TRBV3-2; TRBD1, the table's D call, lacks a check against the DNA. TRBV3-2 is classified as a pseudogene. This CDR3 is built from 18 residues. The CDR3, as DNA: TGTGCCAGCAGCCAAGGACAGGGAAGTACTCCTGGGGCCAACGTCCTGACTTTC. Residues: CASSQGQGSTPGANVLTF.

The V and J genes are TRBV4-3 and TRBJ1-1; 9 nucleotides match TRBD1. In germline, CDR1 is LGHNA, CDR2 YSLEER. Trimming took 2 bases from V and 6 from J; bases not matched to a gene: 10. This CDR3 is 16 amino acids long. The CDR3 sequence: CASSQTRTGEVAEAFF. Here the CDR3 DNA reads TGCGCCAGCAGCCAAACCCGGACAGGGGAAGTTGCTGAAGCTTTCTTT.

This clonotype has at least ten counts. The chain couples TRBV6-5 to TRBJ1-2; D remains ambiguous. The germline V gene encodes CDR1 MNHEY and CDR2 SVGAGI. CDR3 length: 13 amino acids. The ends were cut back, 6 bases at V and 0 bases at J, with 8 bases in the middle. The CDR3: CASRPQPNYGYTF. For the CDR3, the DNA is TGTGCCAGCAGACCCCAGCCTAACTATGGCTACACCTTC.

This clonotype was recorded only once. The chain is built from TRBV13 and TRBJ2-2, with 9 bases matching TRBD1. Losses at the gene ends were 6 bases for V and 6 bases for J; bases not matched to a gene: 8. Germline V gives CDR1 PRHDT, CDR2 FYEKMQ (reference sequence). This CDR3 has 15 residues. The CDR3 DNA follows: TGTGCCAGCAGGCCGGACAGGGGCTTTTCCGGGGAGCTGTTTTTT. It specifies CASRPDRGFSGELFF. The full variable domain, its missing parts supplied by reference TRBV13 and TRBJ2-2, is AAGVIQSPRHLIKEKRETATLKCYPIPRHDTVYWYQQGPGQDPQFLISFYEKMQSDKGSIPDRFSAQQFSDYHSELNMSSLELGDSALYFCASRPDRGFSGELFFGEGSRLTVL.

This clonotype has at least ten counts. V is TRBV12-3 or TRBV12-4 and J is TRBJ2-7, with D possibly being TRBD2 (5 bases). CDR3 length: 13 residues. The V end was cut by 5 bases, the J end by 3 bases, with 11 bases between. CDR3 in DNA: TGTGCCAGCAGTGGAGGTGCCCACTACGAGCAGTACTTC. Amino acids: CASSGGAHYEQYF.

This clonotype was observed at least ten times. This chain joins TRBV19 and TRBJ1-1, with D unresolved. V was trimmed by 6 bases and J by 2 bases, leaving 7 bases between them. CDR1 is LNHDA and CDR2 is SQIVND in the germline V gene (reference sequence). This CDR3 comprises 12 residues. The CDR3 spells CASSPDNTEAFF. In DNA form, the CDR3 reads TGTGCCAGTAGCCCGGATAACACTGAAGCTTTCTTT.

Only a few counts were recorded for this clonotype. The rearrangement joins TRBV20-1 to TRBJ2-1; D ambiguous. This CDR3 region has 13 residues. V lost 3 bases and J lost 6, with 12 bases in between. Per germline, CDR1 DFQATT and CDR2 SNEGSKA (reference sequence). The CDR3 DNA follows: TGCAGTGCTAGGGAAACCTCGCGCAATGAGCAGTTCTTC. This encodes CSARETSRNEQFF.

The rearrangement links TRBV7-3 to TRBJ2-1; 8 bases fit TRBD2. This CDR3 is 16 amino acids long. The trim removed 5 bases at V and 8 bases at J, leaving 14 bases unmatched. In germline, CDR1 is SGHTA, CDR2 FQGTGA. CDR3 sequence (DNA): TGTGCCAGCAGCCCAGAACCCGGGACTAGTATGTATGAGCAGTTCTTC. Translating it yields CASSPEPGTSMYEQFF.

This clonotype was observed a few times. The CDR3 bases are TGCAGTGCTAGAGGGGCAGGACCCTATAATTCACCCCTCCACTTT. The encoded protein is CSARGAGPYNSPLHF. J is TRBJ1-6 and V is TRBV20-1, with D unresolved. CDR1 and CDR2 (germline): DFQATT, SNEGSKA (reference sequence). Trimming pared 1 base from V and 2 bases from J, leaving 9 bases between. CDR3 length: 15 residues.

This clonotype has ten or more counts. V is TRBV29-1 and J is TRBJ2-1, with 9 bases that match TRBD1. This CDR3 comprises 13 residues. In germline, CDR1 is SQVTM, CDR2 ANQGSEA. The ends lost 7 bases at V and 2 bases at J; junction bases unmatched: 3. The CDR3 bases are TGCAGCGCCACAGGGGGCACCTACAATGAGCAGTTCTTC. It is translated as CSATGGTYNEQFF.

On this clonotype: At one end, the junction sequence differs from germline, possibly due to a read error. For the CDR3, the DNA is TGCGCCGGCAGCAGCAGGACAGGCGTGAACACTGAAGCTTTCTTT. This encodes CAGSSRTGVNTEAFF. This chain joins TRBV5-1 and TRBJ1-1; TRBD1 matches 7 bases. The CDR3 consists of 15 residues. Germline V gene sequence: CDR1 SGHRS, CDR2 YFSETQ.

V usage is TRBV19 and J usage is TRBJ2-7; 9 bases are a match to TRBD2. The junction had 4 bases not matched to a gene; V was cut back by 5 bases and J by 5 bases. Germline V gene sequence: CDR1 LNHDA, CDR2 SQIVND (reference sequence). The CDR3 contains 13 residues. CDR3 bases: TGTGCCAGTAGTCTCTGGACTAGCGACGAGCAGTACTTC. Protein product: CASSLWTSDEQYF. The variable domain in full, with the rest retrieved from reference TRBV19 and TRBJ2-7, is DGGITQSPKYLFRKEGQNVTLSCEQNLNHDAMYWYRQDPGQGLRLIYYSQIVNDFQKGDIAEGYSVSREKKESFPLTVTSAQKNPTAFYLCASSLWTSDEQYFGPGTRLTVT.

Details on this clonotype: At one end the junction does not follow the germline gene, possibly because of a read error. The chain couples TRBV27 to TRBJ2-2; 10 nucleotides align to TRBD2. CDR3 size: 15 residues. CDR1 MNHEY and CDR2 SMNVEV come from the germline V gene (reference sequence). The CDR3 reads CAGSFRLAGTGELFF. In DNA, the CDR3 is TGTGCCGGCAGTTTTCGACTAGCGGGCACCGGGGAGCTGTTTTTT.

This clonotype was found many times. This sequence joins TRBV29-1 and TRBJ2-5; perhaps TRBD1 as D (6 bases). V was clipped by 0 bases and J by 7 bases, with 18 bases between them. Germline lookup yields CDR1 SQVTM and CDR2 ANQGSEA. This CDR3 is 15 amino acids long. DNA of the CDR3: TGCAGCGTTGAAGAGCGGTTGGGACACACGGGGACCCAGTACTTC. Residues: CSVEERLGHTGTQYF.